This passage covers 7 T cell receptor beta chains from one sample sequenced in a study of T cells in tumors after PD-1 blockade. Produced via immunoSEQ multiplex PCR; TCRdb's table is partial and in-frame only. This table holds more than 50,000 clones, approximately 79% found once. The starting material was PBMCs, obtained after anti-PD-1 treatment. All receptors come from a human donor with basal cell carcinoma.

This chain uses TRBV7-8 with TRBJ2-1; D not certain. Germline V CDR1 and CDR2: SGHVS, FQNEAQ. The ends were cut back, 5 bases at V and 5 bases at J, with 28 bases in the middle. The length of the CDR3 is 19 residues. The CDR3 DNA sequence: TGTGCCAGCAGCCCTTCTACGGCGCAGGTAACCCTGGGTGACAATGAGCAGTTCTTC. This sequence encodes CASSPSTAQVTLGDNEQFF.

This chain links TRBV18 with TRBJ2-7; D possibly corresponds to TRBD2 (6 bases). CDR1 is KGHSH and CDR2 is LQKENI in the germline V gene. Trimming cost V 3 bases and J 1 base, with 19 bases left between them. The CDR3 covers 17 residues. In DNA form, the CDR3 reads TGTGCCAGCTCACCCGGGGGTATCCGGGAACCGTCCTACGAGCAGTACTTC. Its protein product is CASSPGGIREPSYEQYF.

V gene TRBV28 combines with J gene TRBJ2-1, with 9 nucleotides matching TRBD1. With 6 bases clipped from V and 12 bases from J, the junction kept 18 bases outside the gene matches. CDR1 and CDR2 (germline): MDHEN, SYDVKM. CDR3 length equals 16 residues. The CDR3 sequence: CASSLLPGQGPSGQFF. The CDR3 DNA follows: TGTGCCAGCAGCCTTCTTCCGGGACAGGGCCCCAGTGGGCAGTTCTTC.

V is TRBV6-4 and J is TRBJ2-1; the D gene is possibly TRBD1 (6 bases). Germline-derived CDR1 and CDR2 are MRHNA and SNTAGT. Trimming shortened V by 3 bases and J by 6 bases, and 12 bases separated the two germline ends. This CDR3 has 14 residues. CDR3 in amino acids: CASSEGQQPNEQFF. The CDR3 bases are TGTGCCAGCAGTGAAGGACAGCAACCCAATGAGCAGTTCTTC.

This clone was recorded a few times. This rearrangement joins TRBV10-3 to TRBJ2-1; D might be TRBD2 (6 bases). Trimming took 4 bases from V and 1 from J, leaving 11 bases between them. Germline CDR1 ENHRY, CDR2 SYGVKD. The CDR3 length is 15 residues. The CDR3 region has the DNA TGTGCCATCAGTGTTCCGGGGGTTTCCTACAATGAGCAGTTCTTC. Translating it yields CAISVPGVSYNEQFF.

Here the CDR3 reads CASRGTGNTEAFF. The CDR3 DNA reads as TGTGCCAGCAGGGGGACGGGGAACACTGAAGCTTTCTTT. The rearrangement joins TRBV12-3 or TRBV12-4 to TRBJ1-1; tentatively, D is TRBD1 (5 bases). There are 13 residues in the CDR3. Trimming took off 6 bases at V and 1 base at J, with 9 bases between the two ends.

This clone has a handful of counts. The chain joins TRBV6-5 to TRBJ2-5, with D possibly matching TRBD1 (6 bases). V was clipped by 4 bases and J by 1 base, with 13 bases between them. Germline-derived CDR1 and CDR2 are MNHEY and SVGAGI. CDR3 length: 15 amino acids. This CDR3 is CASSSSRGSQETQYF. The CDR3 DNA sequence: TGTGCCAGCAGTTCATCCAGGGGAAGCCAAGAGACCCAGTACTTC.